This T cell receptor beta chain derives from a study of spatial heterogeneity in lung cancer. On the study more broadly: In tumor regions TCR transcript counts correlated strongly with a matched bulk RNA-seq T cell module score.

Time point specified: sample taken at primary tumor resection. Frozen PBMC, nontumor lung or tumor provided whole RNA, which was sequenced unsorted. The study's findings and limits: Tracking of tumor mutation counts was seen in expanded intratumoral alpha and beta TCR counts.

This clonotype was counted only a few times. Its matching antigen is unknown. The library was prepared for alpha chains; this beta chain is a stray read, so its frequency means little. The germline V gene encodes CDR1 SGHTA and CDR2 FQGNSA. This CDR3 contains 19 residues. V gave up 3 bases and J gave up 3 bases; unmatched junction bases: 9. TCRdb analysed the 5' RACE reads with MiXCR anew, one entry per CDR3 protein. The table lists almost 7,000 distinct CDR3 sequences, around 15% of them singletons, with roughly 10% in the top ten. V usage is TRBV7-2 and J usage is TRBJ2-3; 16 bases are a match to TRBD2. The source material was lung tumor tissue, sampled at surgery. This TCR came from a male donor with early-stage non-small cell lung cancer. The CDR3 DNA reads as TGTGCCAGCAGCTTCGCCCCGGGACTAGCGGGAGGGCGGACAGATACGCAGTATTTT. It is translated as CASSFAPGLAGGRTDTQYF. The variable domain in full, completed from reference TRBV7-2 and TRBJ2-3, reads GAGVSQSPSNKVTEKGKDVELRCDPISGHTALYWYRQSLGQGLEFLIYFQGNSAPDKSGLPSDRFSAERTGGSVSTLTIQRTQQEDSAVYLCASSFAPGLAGGRTDTQYFGPGTRLTVL.